What follows are 30 T cell receptor beta chains derived from one specimen sequenced in a study of blood T cell repertoires in COVID-19. Produced via immunoSEQ multiplex PCR; TCRdb's table is partial and in-frame only. The sample lists about 440,000 clones; around 88% were seen once. The source material was peripheral blood. The receptors come from a woman between 50 and 59 years old with COVID-19, enrolled during active disease.

The rearrangement joins TRBV20-1 to TRBJ2-7, with TRBD2 identical over 8 bases. The CDR3 is 14 amino acids. V gave up 3 bases and J gave up 3 bases; unmatched junction bases: 7. The germline V gene has CDR1 DFQATT and CDR2 SNEGSKA (reference sequence). The CDR3 coding sequence is TGCAGTGCTAGTCTCATCAGCGGGAGCTACGAGCAGTACTTC. This translates into CSASLISGSYEQYF.

The rearrangement joins TRBV7-3 to TRBJ2-1, with D unclear. Germline CDR1 SGHTA, CDR2 FQGTGA. Between the trimmed V and J ends, which lost 4 bases and 7 bases, there was a span of 23 bases. The CDR3 loop spans 17 amino acids. The CDR3 loop is CASSYQPTLSTFNEQFF. In DNA, the CDR3 is TGTGCCAGCAGCTACCAACCCACACTCTCGACTTTTAATGAGCAGTTCTTC.

The V call is TRBV5-6, the J call TRBJ2-1; no clear D gene. The CDR3 totals 14 residues. Trimming removed 3 bases at V and 5 bases at J, with 12 bases between. Germline V gives CDR1 SGHDT, CDR2 YYEEEE. The CDR3 protein is CASSYPSRHNEQFF. The CDR3 DNA is TGTGCCAGCAGCTACCCCTCCAGGCACAATGAGCAGTTCTTC.

This clone came up once. The chain combines TRBV5-6 with TRBJ2-1; 9 positions agree with TRBD2. Germline V gene data show CDR1 as SGHDT and CDR2 as YYEEEE. The J segment lost 5 bases and the V segment lost 2 bases, leaving 8 bases of the junction unmatched. The CDR3 has 16 residues. CDR3 in amino acids: CASSFGLAGINNEQFF. Written as DNA, the CDR3 is TGTGCCAGCAGCTTCGGGCTAGCGGGGATCAACAATGAGCAGTTCTTC.

The chain couples TRBV10-3 to TRBJ1-5; D is undetermined. The CDR3 totals 13 residues. Looked up from germline, CDR1 is ENHRY and CDR2 is SYGVKD. V lost 4 bases and J 3 bases, leaving 7 bases between the germline ends. CDR3 region: CAISAVVNQPQHF. DNA of the CDR3: TGTGCCATCAGTGCGGTCGTCAATCAGCCCCAGCATTTT.

This sequence joins TRBV30 and TRBJ1-2; D ambiguous. Trimming pared 2 bases from V and 1 base from J, leaving 5 bases between. Germline V gene lookup returns CDR1 GTSNPN and CDR2 SVGIG (reference sequence). CDR3 length: 12 amino acids. CDR3 sequence (DNA): TGTGCCTGGAGTTCCGGTAACTATGGCTACACCTTC. This gives the protein CAWSSGNYGYTF. Combining the CDR3 with reference TRBV30 and TRBJ1-2 gives the whole variable domain SQTIHQWPATLVQPVGSPLSLECTVEGTSNPNLYWYRQAAGRGLQLLFYSVGIGQISSEVPQNLSASRPQDRQFILSSKKLLLSDSGFYLCAWSSGNYGYTFGSGTRLTVV.

This chain uses TRBV11-2 with TRBJ2-7; TRBD1 matches at 7 bases. The CDR3 runs to 15 residues. Per germline, CDR1 SGHAT and CDR2 FQNNGV. V was clipped by 4 bases and J by 5 bases; unmatched bases: 11. The CDR3 DNA is TGTGCCAGCAGCTCTTTACGGGACAGTTCTCACGAGCAGTACTTC. Its protein product is CASSSLRDSSHEQYF.

This clone was observed a single time. V usage is TRBV7-2 and J usage is TRBJ1-6, with D unclear. V shed 3 bases and J shed 10 bases, with 10 bases lying between them. This CDR3 contains 13 residues. Germline values: CDR1 SGHTA, CDR2 FQGNSA. This chain's CDR3 is CASSFMEVSPLHF. As DNA, the CDR3 is TGTGCCAGCAGCTTTATGGAGGTCTCACCCCTCCACTTT. The whole variable domain, filled in from reference TRBV7-2 and TRBJ1-6, reads GAGVSQSPSNKVTEKGKDVELRCDPISGHTALYWYRQSLGQGLEFLIYFQGNSAPDKSGLPSDRFSAERTGGSVSTLTIQRTQQEDSAVYLCASSFMEVSPLHFGNGTRLTVT.

This rearrangement joins TRBV5-1 to TRBJ2-3; 8 bases line up with TRBD1. V lost 4 bases to trimming and J lost 1 base; unmatched junction nucleotides: 2. CDR1 is SGHRS, CDR2 YFSETQ, per germline. The CDR3 is 14 amino acids. CDR3 sequence reads: CASSVDRGTDTQYF. CDR3 coding DNA: TGCGCCAGCAGCGTGGACAGGGGCACAGATACGCAGTATTTT. The variable domain in full, with the rest retrieved from reference TRBV5-1 and TRBJ2-3, is KAGVTQTPRYLIKTRGQQVTLSCSPISGHRSVSWYQQTPGQGLQFLFEYFSETQRNKGNFPGRFSGRQFSNSRSEMNVSTLELGDSALYLCASSVDRGTDTQYFGPGTRLTVL.

The chain joins TRBV2 to TRBJ1-2, with 10 bases matching TRBD1. J lost 8 bases, V lost 6 bases, and 6 bases had no gene match. CDR1 and CDR2 (germline): SNHLY, FYNNEI. This CDR3 spans 13 amino acids. The CDR3 reads CASSLDRGRGYTF. CDR3 coding DNA: TGTGCCAGCAGCTTAGACAGGGGGCGAGGCTACACCTTC.

This chain uses TRBV5-4 with TRBJ2-7; TRBD1 matches at 7 bases. Germline V gene sequence: CDR1 SGHNT, CDR2 YYREEE (reference sequence). CDR3 length: 14 residues. J was trimmed by 3 bases and V by 2 bases; bases with no gene match: 5. CDR3 in DNA: TGTGCCAGCAGCTTCCGGGACAGATACTACGAGCAGTACTTC. This translates into CASSFRDRYYEQYF.

The rearrangement uses TRBV24-1 and TRBJ1-1; D perhaps matches TRBD1 (6 bases). In germline, CDR1 is KGHDR, CDR2 SFDVKD. V was cut by 1 base and J by 4 bases, with 9 bases left in between. This CDR3 comprises 14 residues. In DNA form, the CDR3 reads TGTGCCACCAGTGATTTTACAGGGTTCACTGAAGCTTTCTTT. It is translated as CATSDFTGFTEAFF.

This clone was observed once. The chain couples TRBV5-4 to TRBJ2-5; 11 bases fit TRBD2. J lost 5 bases, V lost 0 bases, and 6 bases had no gene match. Germline V gives CDR1 SGHNT, CDR2 YYREEE (reference sequence). This CDR3 region has 16 residues. CDR3 coding DNA: TGTGCCAGCAGCTTGGCCCGGGGACTAGCGGAGGAGACCCAGTACTTC. This sequence encodes CASSLARGLAEETQYF.

The rearrangement links TRBV11-2 to TRBJ2-7; 7 bases line up with TRBD1. The V segment lost 5 bases and the J segment 1 base; nucleotides outside the gene matches: 8. Germline CDR1 reads SGHAT; CDR2 reads FQNNGV. The CDR3 spans 15 residues. This chain's CDR3 is CASSPRAGGSYEQYF. The CDR3, as DNA: TGTGCCAGCAGCCCCCGGGCAGGGGGTTCCTACGAGCAGTACTTC.

The rearrangement joins TRBV27 to TRBJ2-1; TRBD2 is a possible D gene (5 bases). CDR3 length: 15 amino acids. Germline V CDR1 and CDR2: MNHEY, SMNVEV (reference sequence). V gave up 6 bases and J gave up 6 bases, with 18 bases separating them. This CDR3 is CASSRWSFEGNEQFF. For the CDR3, the DNA is TGTGCCAGCAGCCGTTGGAGTTTCGAGGGCAATGAGCAGTTCTTC.

The chain couples TRBV2 to TRBJ2-3; perhaps TRBD2 as D (6 bases). V lost 5 bases and J 3 bases, leaving 12 bases between the germline ends. Germline CDR1 is SNHLY and CDR2 is FYNNEI. This CDR3 spans 14 amino acids. The CDR3 nucleotides read TGTGCCAGCAGTCCCGGGAGAGTTACAGATACGCAGTATTTT. Translated, it gives CASSPGRVTDTQYF.

The sample holds one count of this clone. The chain employs TRBV5-1 and TRBJ2-1, with 7 positions matching TRBD2. The CDR3 runs to 13 residues. V lost 0 bases, J lost 9 bases, and 3 bases stayed unmatched. The V gene's germline CDR1 is SGHRS and CDR2 YFSETQ. The CDR3 protein is CASSLERGGEQFF. The DNA for the CDR3 is TGCGCCAGCAGCTTGGAGCGGGGAGGTGAGCAGTTCTTC.

V is TRBV2 and J is TRBJ2-7; 7 bases are a match to TRBD2. J lost 7 bases, V lost 2 bases, and 11 bases had no gene match. The V gene's germline CDR1 is SNHLY and CDR2 FYNNEI. CDR3 length: 15 amino acids. CDR3 residues: CASSEYGESSGEQYF. CDR3 DNA: TGTGCCAGCAGTGAATATGGTGAATCTAGCGGAGAGCAGTACTTC.

This clone was detected only a few times. Other DNA variants within this sample encode the same CDR3. The V call is TRBV30, the J call TRBJ1-2, with no clear D. CDR1 GTSNPN and CDR2 SVGIG come from the germline V gene (reference sequence). V was clipped by 0 bases and J by 5 bases, with 10 bases between them. The CDR3 has 13 residues. The CDR3 loop reads CAWSVRGLYGYTF. DNA of the CDR3: TGTGCCTGGAGTGTTCGTGGACTGTATGGCTACACCTTC.

The chain carries TRBV5-1 and TRBJ2-1; the match to TRBD2 covers 15 bases. Trimming took 4 bases from V and 6 from J; bases not matched to a gene: 11. The CDR3 has 18 amino acids. CDR1 is SGHRS, CDR2 YFSETQ, per germline. The CDR3 region has the DNA TGCGCCAGCAGCCCGGGACTAGCGGGGGGAGGGTTAAGCAATGAGCAGTTCTTC. Residues: CASSPGLAGGGLSNEQFF.

The genes are TRBV6-1 and TRBJ2-7; D not certain. The V gene's germline CDR1 is MNHNS and CDR2 SASEGT. V dropped 2 bases and J dropped 1 base, with 6 bases sitting between them. This CDR3 is 13 amino acids long. This chain's CDR3 is CASSEPGSYEQYF. As DNA, the CDR3 is TGTGCCAGCAGTGAACCGGGTTCCTACGAGCAGTACTTC.

This clone was seen only once. The chain is built from TRBV5-4 and TRBJ2-3, with 15 bases that match TRBD2. Germline assignment: CDR1 SGHNT and CDR2 YYREEE (reference sequence). This CDR3 is built from 16 residues. Trimming at V came to 3 bases and at J to 6 bases, leaving 5 bases not matched to a gene. The CDR3 protein is CASSSGLAGGRDTQYF. The CDR3 DNA reads as TGTGCCAGCAGCTCGGGACTAGCGGGGGGCCGGGATACGCAGTATTTT.

The V gene is TRBV11-2, the J gene TRBJ2-7; 11 bases are shared with TRBD1. The junction had 18 bases not matched to a gene; V was cut back by 3 bases and J by 8 bases. The CDR3 loop spans 18 amino acids. In germline, CDR1 is SGHAT, CDR2 FQNNGV. CDR3 DNA sequence: TGTGCCAGCAGCTTCGGCGGGACAGGGGGTACGTGGGGGTACAAGCAGTACTTC. It encodes CASSFGGTGGTWGYKQYF. Looking up the rest from reference TRBV11-2 and TRBJ2-7 gives the full variable domain: EAGVAQSPRYKIIEKRQSVAFWCNPISGHATLYWYQQILGQGPKLLIQFQNNGVVDDSQLPKDRFSAERLKGVDSTLKIQPAKLEDSAVYLCASSFGGTGGTWGYKQYFGPGTRLTVT.

The chain's CDR3 is CASSPTGGGSFF. The CDR3 bases are TGTGCCAGCAGCCCCACGGGGGGGGGTTCGTTCTTC. V usage is TRBV3-1 (or the pseudogene TRBV3-2) and J usage is TRBJ2-1; 8 nucleotides agree with TRBD2. CDR1 and CDR2 (germline): LGHDT, YNNKEL (reference sequence). CDR3 length equals 12 residues. Trimming cost V 4 bases and J 15 bases; bases outside gene matches: 8.

The chain employs TRBV19 and TRBJ2-4; 8 positions match TRBD1. V gave up 4 bases and J gave up 12 bases; unmatched junction bases: 17. CDR1 and CDR2 (germline): LNHDA, SQIVND (reference sequence). This CDR3 comprises 16 residues. CDR3 DNA sequence: TGTGCCAGTAGTAGGGCCGGGACAGGCCTCCAAGGGGGTCAGTACTTC. It encodes CASSRAGTGLQGGQYF.

This chain joins TRBV7-8 and TRBJ2-2; 9 bases are shared with TRBD1. The V gene's germline CDR1 is SGHVS and CDR2 FQNEAQ. The CDR3 is made up of 15 amino acids. Unmatched junction bases numbered 5, after V lost 5 bases and J lost 4 bases. CDR3 in amino acids: CASSPDRGGTGELFF. CDR3 DNA sequence: TGTGCCAGCAGCCCCGACAGGGGGGGCACCGGGGAGCTGTTTTTT.

The CDR3 reads CASSRRTSGADTQYF. CDR3 DNA sequence: TGTGCCAGCAGCCGAAGGACTAGCGGGGCAGATACGCAGTATTTT. The J gene is TRBJ2-3, the V gene TRBV13; 12 bases align to TRBD2. J gave up 4 bases and V 5 bases, and 4 bases lay outside the gene matches. The CDR3 contains 15 residues. From germline, CDR1 is PRHDT and CDR2 FYEKMQ (reference sequence).

The V gene is TRBV6-6, the J gene TRBJ1-1; possibly TRBD1 for D (6 bases). The CDR3 covers 14 residues. The V and J ends lost 8 bases and 1 base respectively, with 14 bases between them. In germline, CDR1 is MNHNY, CDR2 SVGAGI (reference sequence). The CDR3 region is CASARGSENTEAFF. CDR3 nucleotides: TGTGCCAGCGCCAGGGGATCCGAGAACACTGAAGCTTTCTTT.

This chain connects TRBV6-8 to TRBJ1-2; the D gene is possibly TRBD1 (6 bases). V was cut by 2 bases and J by 6 bases, with 7 bases left in between. The CDR3 sequence is 12 residues long. Germline values: CDR1 MNHGY, CDR2 SAAAGT. The CDR3 coding sequence is TGTGCCAGCAGTTACACAGGGAATGGCTACACCTTC. Translated, it gives CASSYTGNGYTF.

This clone was seen once. V usage is TRBV24-1 and J usage is TRBJ2-1; 13 nucleotides align to TRBD2. The CDR3 is made up of 16 amino acids. J lost 9 bases, V lost 3 bases, and 7 bases had no gene match. Per germline, CDR1 KGHDR and CDR2 SFDVKD. The CDR3 DNA reads as TGTGCCACCAGTGATGCGACTAGCGGGGGGAGGGGTGAGCAGTTCTTC. It translates to CATSDATSGGRGEQFF.